This T cell receptor beta chain was recovered during a study of blood T cells in healthy people across ages. Study observations and caveats: Diversity was higher, and naive CD4+ cells more numerous, in long-lived donors than in aged donors.

This clonotype was seen many times. Its antigen remains unknown. J gave up 2 bases and V 5 bases, and 8 bases lay outside the gene matches. CDR1 and CDR2 (germline): MNHNY, SVGAGI (reference sequence). This CDR3 is built from 15 residues. A second PCR, run for roughly 7 to 11 cycles, used a sample-barcoded 5' primer plus a J-beta primer mix. In TCRdb, the 5' RACE reads were re-called with MiXCR into one record per CDR3 protein. The table has hundreds of thousands of distinct CDR3 sequences, around 34% seen once; the top ten hold roughly 13%. The sample was blood. The V gene is TRBV6-6, the J gene TRBJ2-7, with 8 nucleotides matching TRBD1. The source of this sequence is a man aged 18 to 29 in good health. DNA for the CDR3: TGTGCCAGCAGTCCGCGACAGGGGTTTACCTACGAGCAGTACTTC. It translates to CASSPRQGFTYEQYF.